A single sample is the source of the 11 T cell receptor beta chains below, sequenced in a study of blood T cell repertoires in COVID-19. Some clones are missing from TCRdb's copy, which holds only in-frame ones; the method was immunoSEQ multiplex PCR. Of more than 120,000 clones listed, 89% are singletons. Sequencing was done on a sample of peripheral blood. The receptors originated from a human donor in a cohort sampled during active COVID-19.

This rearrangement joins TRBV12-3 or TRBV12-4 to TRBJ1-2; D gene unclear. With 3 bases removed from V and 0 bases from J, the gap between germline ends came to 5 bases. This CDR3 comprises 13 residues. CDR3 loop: CASSLSSNYGYTF. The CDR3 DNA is TGTGCCAGCAGTTTGTCTTCTAACTATGGCTACACCTTC.

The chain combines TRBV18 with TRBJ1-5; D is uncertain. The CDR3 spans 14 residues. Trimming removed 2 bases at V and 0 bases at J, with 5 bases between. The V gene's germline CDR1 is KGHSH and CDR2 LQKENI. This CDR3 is CASSPIHSNQPQHF. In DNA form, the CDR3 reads TGTGCCAGCTCACCAATTCATAGCAATCAGCCCCAGCATTTT.

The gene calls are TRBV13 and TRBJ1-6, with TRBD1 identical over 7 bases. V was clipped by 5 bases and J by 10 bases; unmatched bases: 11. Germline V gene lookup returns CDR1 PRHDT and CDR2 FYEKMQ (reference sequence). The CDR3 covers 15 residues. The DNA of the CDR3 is TGTGCCAGCAGCCGAACGACAGGGATCTGGTCACCCCTCCACTTT. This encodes CASSRTTGIWSPLHF.

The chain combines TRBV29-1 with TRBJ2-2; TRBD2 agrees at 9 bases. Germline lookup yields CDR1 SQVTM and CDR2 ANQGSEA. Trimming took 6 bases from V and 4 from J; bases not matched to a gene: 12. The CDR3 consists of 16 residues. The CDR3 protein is CSVSKRGGAVTGELFF. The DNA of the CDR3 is TGCAGCGTATCAAAACGCGGGGGGGCTGTCACCGGGGAGCTGTTTTTT.

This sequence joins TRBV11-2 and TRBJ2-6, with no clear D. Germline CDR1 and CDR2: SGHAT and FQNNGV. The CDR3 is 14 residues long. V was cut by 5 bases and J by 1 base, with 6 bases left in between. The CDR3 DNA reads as TGTGCCAGCAGCCCCCAGTCTGGGGCCAACGTCCTGACTTTC. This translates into CASSPQSGANVLTF.

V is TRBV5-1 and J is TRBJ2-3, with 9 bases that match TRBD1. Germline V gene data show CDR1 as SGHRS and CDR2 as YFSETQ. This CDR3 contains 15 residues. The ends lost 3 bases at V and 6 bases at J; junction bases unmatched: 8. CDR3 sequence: CASSSTTGGIDTQYF. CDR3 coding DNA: TGCGCCAGCAGCTCTACAACAGGGGGCATCGATACGCAGTATTTT.

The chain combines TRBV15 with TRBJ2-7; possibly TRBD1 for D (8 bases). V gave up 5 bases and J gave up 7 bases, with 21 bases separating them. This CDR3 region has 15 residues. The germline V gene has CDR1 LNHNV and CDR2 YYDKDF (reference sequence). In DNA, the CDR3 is TGTGCCACCAGCGGGGGAGGGCAGGGGGCGCGGGAGCAGTACTTC. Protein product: CATSGGGQGAREQYF.

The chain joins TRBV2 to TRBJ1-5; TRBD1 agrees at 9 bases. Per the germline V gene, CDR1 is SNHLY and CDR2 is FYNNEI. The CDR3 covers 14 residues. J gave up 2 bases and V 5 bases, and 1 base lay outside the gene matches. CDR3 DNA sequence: TGTGCCAGCAGTAGGGACAGGGGCAATCAGCCCCAGCATTTT. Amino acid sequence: CASSRDRGNQPQHF.

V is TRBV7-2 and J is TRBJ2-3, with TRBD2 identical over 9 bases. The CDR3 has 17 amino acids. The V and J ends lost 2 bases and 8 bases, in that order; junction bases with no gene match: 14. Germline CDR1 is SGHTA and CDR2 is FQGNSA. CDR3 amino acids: CASSLLAGASAQGTQYF. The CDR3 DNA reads TGTGCCAGCAGCTTATTAGCGGGGGCCAGCGCACAGGGTACGCAGTATTTT.

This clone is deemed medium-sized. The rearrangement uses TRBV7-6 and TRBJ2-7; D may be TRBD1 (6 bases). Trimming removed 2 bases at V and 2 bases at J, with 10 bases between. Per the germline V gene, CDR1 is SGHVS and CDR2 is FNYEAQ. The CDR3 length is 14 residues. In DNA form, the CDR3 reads TGTGCCAGCAGCTTACAGGGGTCCGCCTACGAGCAGTACTTC. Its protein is CASSLQGSAYEQYF.

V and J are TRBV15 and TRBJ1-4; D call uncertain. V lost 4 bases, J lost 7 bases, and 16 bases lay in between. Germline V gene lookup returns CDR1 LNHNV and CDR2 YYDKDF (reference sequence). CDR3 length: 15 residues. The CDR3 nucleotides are TGTGCCACCAGCATAACGAGGGCTACGGGTGAAAAACTGTTTTTT. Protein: CATSITRATGEKLFF.